This TCR beta chain was sequenced for a study of technical replicates of blood from a handful of donors. This clone was seen a single time. Germline CDR1 and CDR2: MNHNS and SASEGT. CDR3 length: 14 residues. Trimming removed 2 bases from V and 8 bases from J, with 12 bases in between. Repertoires were generated with immunoSEQ multiplex PCR, while TCRdb's copy carries only in-frame clones and drops some. The sample consists of 65,000 to 90,000 clones, 92% of them appearing once. The sequence derives from a human donor in good health. The chain has TRBV6-1 and TRBJ1-4; D is uncertain. The sample taken for sequencing was T cells isolated from PBMCs. CDR3 region: CASSETVGGEKLFF. CDR3 sequence (DNA): TGTGCCAGCAGTGAAACGGTGGGAGGCGAAAAACTGTTTTTT.